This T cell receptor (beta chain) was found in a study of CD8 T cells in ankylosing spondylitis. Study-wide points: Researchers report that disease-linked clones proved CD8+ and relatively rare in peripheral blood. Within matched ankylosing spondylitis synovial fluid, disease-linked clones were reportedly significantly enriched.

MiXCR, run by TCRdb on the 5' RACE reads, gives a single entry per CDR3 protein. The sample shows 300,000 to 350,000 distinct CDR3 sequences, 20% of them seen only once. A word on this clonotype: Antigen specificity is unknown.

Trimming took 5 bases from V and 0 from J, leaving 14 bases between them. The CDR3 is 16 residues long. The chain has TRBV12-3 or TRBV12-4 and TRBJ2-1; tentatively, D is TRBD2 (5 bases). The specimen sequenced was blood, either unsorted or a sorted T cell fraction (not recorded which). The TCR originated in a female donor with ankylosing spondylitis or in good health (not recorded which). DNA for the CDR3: TGTGCCAGCAGTCAAACCCCGGGGAGCTCCTACAATGAGCAGTTCTTC. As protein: CASSQTPGSSYNEQFF.